This TCR beta chain was observed in a study of beta chain features in type 1 diabetes. J lost 8 bases, V lost 5 bases, and 1 base had no gene match. CDR1 is GTSNPN, CDR2 SVGIG, per germline (reference sequence). This CDR3 has 11 residues. This clone has just one count. Expressed TCRB transcripts were sequenced because the isolated RNA had all been reverse transcribed beforehand. The repertoire was sequenced with immunoSEQ multiplex PCR; TCRdb's copy has only in-frame clones and lacks some. The sample carries roughly 380,000 clones, around a fifth recorded once. V and J are TRBV30 and TRBJ1-4; 8 bases are shared with TRBD1. Input material: naive CD4+ T cells from blood. The receptor was isolated from a woman younger than 30 in good health. The CDR3: CAWGTGEKLFF. DNA for the CDR3: TGTGCCTGGGGGACAGGCGAAAAACTGTTTTTT.